One and the same sample provided the 2 T cell receptor beta chains below, sequenced in a study of blood T cell repertoires in COVID-19. Assay: immunoSEQ multiplex PCR; the TCRdb copy retains only in-frame clones and omits some. Here the sample spans 200,000 to 250,000 clones, around four fifths being singletons. The sequenced sample was PBMCs or T cells enriched from blood (not recorded which). Receptors were obtained from a man aged 40-49 years who had recovered from COVID-19.

This chain uses TRBV28 with TRBJ1-3, with D possibly matching TRBD1 (5 bases). Germline V gene lookup returns CDR1 MDHEN and CDR2 SYDVKM. The CDR3 consists of 16 residues. The V gene lost 3 bases and the J gene lost 4 bases, with 16 bases spanning the gap. The CDR3, as DNA: TGTGCCAGCAGTTTCTTGTTGGGGGGGTCCGGAAACACCATATATTTT. Translating it yields CASSFLLGGSGNTIYF.

The V gene is TRBV7-6, the J gene TRBJ1-1, with D perhaps TRBD1 (6 bases). Germline V gene data show CDR1 as SGHVS and CDR2 as FNYEAQ. The CDR3 has 17 amino acids. V shed 1 base and J shed 4 bases, with 19 bases lying between them. The CDR3 DNA reads as TGTGCCAGCAGCTTAGACGGGGCCGGGTTAGGGGGCACTGAAGCTTTCTTT. Translated, it gives CASSLDGAGLGGTEAFF.